This T cell receptor (beta chain) came from a study of cytomegalovirus exposure and HLA in healthy donors. Study-wide results and limits: In a later analysis, HLA-C alleles had the fewest associated TCRs, DRB1 alleles the most.

Concerning this clone itself: Its target is not known.

A multiplex PCR was run with 60 Vbeta primers and 13 Jbeta primers. Assay: immunoSEQ multiplex PCR; the TCRdb copy retains only in-frame clones and omits some. This sample's table reports just over 80,000 clones. Germline V lookup: CDR1 SGHRS, CDR2 YFSETQ. The CDR3 is made up of 14 amino acids. Trimming shortened V by 4 bases and J by 2 bases, and 12 bases separated the two germline ends. Source material: PBMCs. The receptor's source is a woman between 25 and 40 years old in good health and CMV-seronegative. The chain combines TRBV5-1 with TRBJ1-1; weak D call: TRBD1 (5 bases). CDR3 in amino acids: CASSLTDLNTEAFF. The CDR3 DNA reads TGCGCCAGCAGCCTGACAGACCTTAACACTGAAGCTTTCTTT.